This T cell receptor (beta chain) was identified during a study of blood T cell repertoires in COVID-19. Study summary: Italy, Spain and the United States were the sources of the convalescent and acute COVID-19 samples. Nucleic acid was either cDNA or gDNA, and it came from T cells, B-cell-depleted T cells, or PBMCs.

J gave up 5 bases and V 4 bases, and 5 bases lay outside the gene matches. CDR1 is SGHTA and CDR2 is FQGNSA in the germline V gene. CDR3 length equals 15 residues. In the authors' workflow: By means of reference gene primer amplification, nucleated cell counts were estimated. Assay: immunoSEQ multiplex PCR; the TCRdb copy retains only in-frame clones and omits some. V and J calls and clone size come straight from that table; D and trimming were deduced from the DNA. The sample lists roughly 500,000 clones, 80% to 90% seen once, with roughly 3.1% in the top ten. The rearrangement uses TRBV7-2 and TRBJ2-1; 10 bases match TRBD2. The clonotype was recovered from a human donor in a cohort sampled during active COVID-19. Sequencing used peripheral blood. CDR3 bases: TGTGCCAGCAGCTACCAAGCGGGAGGGAACAATGAGCAGTTCTTC. Translation: CASSYQAGGNNEQFF.